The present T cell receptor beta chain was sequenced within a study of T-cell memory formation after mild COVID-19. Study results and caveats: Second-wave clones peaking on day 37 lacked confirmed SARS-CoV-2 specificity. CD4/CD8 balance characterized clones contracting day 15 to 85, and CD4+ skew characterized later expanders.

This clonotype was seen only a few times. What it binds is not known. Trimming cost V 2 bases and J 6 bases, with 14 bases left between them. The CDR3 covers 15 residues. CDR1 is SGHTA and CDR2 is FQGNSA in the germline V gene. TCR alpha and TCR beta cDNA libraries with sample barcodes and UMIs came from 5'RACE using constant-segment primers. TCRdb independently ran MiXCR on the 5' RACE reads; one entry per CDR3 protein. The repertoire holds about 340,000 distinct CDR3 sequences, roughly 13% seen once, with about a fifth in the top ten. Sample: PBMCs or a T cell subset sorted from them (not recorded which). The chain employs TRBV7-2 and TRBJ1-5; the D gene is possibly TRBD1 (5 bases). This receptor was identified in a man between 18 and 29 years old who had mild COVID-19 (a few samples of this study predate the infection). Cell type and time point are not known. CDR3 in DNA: TGTGCCAGCAGCTTACAGGGTAATAGAGGTCAGCCCCAGCATTTT. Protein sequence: CASSLQGNRGQPQHF.